The present T cell receptor beta chain was sequenced within a study of blood T cell repertoires in COVID-19. Overall study: Sites in the United States, Italy and Spain provided acute and convalescent COVID-19 samples.

The data were produced by immunoSEQ multiplex PCR, yet TCRdb's version contains in-frame clones alone and is incomplete. Of 70,000 to 100,000 clones in the sample, 75% to 90% were seen once. Specimen: peripheral blood. The origin of this receptor is a man of 80 years or more with active or convalescent COVID-19.

The CDR3 sequence is CASSSGLGVSGELFF. For the CDR3, the DNA is TGTGCCAGCAGCTCGGGACTAGGGGTTTCCGGGGAGCTGTTTTTT. This sequence joins TRBV6-4 and TRBJ2-2, with TRBD2 matching over 8 bases. The CDR3 loop spans 15 amino acids. V lost 6 bases to trimming and J lost 6 bases; unmatched junction nucleotides: 9. Looked up from germline, CDR1 is MRHNA and CDR2 is SNTAGT.